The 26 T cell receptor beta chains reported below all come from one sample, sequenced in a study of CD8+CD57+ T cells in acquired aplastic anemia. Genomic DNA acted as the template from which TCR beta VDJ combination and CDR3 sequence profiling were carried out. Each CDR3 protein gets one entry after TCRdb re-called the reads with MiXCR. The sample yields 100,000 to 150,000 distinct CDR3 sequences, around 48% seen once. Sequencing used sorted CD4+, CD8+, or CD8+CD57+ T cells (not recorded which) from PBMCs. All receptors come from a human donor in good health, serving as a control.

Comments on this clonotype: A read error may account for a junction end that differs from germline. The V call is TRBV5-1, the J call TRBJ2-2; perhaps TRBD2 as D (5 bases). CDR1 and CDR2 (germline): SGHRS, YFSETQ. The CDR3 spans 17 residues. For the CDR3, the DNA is TGTGCCAGCAACCCCCGTGGGGAGTATGGGAACACCGGGGAGCCGTTTTTT. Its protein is CASNPRGEYGNTGEPFF.

CDR3 sequence (DNA): TGTGCCAGCAGCCCGGGACGGCTTGGCCAGCCCCAGCATTTT. Protein product: CASSPGRLGQPQHF. The genes are TRBV11-3 and TRBJ1-5, with D possibly TRBD1 on 5 matching bases. This CDR3 region has 14 residues. The ends were cut back, 5 bases at V and 7 bases at J, with 15 bases in the middle. CDR1 and CDR2 from the germline V gene are SGHNT and YENEEA. Based on the CDR3 plus reference TRBV11-3 and TRBJ1-5, the full variable domain is EAGVVQSPRYKIIEKKQPVAFWCNPISGHNTLYWYLQNLGQGPELLIRYENEEAVDDSQLPKDRFSAERLKGVDSTLKIQPAELGDSAVYLCASSPGRLGQPQHFGDGTRLSIL.

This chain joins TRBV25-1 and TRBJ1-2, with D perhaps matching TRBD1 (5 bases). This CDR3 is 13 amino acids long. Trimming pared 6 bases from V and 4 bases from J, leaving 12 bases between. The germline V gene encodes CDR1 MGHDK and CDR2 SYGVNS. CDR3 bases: TGTGCCAGCAGAGGGGACGACCGCTATGGCTACACCTTC. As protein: CASRGDDRYGYTF.

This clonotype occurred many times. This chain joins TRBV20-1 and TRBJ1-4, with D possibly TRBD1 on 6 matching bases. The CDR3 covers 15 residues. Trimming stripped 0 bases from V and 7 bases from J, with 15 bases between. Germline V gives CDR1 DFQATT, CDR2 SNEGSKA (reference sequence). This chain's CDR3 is CSARDRVRGSEKLFF. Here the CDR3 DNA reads TGCAGTGCTAGAGATCGTGTGAGGGGGAGTGAAAAACTGTTTTTT.

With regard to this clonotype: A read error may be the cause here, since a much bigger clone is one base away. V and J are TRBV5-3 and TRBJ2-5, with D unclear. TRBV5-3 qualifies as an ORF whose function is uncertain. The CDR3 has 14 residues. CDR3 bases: TGTGCCAGCAGCTTTGCCTCGTACCAAGAGACCCAGCACTTC. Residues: CASSFASYQETQHF.

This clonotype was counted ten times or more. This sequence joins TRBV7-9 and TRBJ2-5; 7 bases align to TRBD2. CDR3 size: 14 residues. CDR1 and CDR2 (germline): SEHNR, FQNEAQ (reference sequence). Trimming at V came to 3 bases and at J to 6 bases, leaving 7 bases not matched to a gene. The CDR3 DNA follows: TGTGCCAGCAGCTTTCCCGGGGAGGGGAAGACCCAGTACTTC. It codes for CASSFPGEGKTQYF.

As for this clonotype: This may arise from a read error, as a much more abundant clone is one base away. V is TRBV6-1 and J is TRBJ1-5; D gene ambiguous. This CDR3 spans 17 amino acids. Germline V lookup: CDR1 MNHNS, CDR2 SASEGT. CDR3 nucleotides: TGTGCCAGCACCGGTTTCCCTTCCGCCTATAGCAATCAGCCCCGGCATTTT. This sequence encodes CASTGFPSAYSNQPRHF.

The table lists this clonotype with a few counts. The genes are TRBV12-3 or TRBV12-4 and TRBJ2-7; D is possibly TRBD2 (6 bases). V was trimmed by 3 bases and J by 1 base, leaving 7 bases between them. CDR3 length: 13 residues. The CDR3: CASSLGLSYEQYF. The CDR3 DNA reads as TGTGCCAGCAGTTTGGGACTTTCCTACGAGCAGTACTTC.

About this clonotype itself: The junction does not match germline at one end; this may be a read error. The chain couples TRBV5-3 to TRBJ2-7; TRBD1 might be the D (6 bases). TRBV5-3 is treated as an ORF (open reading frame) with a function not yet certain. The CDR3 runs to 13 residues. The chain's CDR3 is CASSFTGPYEQYF. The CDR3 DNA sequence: TGTGCCAGCAGCTTTACAGGGCCCTACGAGCAGTACTTC.

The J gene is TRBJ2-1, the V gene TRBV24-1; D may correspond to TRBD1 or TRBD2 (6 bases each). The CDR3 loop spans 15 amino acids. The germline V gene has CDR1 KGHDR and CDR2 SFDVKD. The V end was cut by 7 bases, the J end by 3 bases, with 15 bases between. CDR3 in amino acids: CATSSGPGHYNEQFF. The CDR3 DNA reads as TGTGCCACCAGCAGCGGGCCGGGACACTACAATGAGCAGTTCTTC.

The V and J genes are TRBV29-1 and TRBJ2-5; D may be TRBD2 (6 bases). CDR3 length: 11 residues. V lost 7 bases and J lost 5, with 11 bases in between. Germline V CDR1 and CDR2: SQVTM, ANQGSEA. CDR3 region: CSGRREETQYF. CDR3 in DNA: TGCAGCGGTAGGAGGGAGGAGACCCAGTACTTC.

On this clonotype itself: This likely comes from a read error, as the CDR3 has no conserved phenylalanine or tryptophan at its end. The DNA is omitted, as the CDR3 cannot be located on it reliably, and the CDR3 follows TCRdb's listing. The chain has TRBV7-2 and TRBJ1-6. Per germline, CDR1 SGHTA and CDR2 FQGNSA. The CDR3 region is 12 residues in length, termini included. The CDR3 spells CASSLRAEALNY.

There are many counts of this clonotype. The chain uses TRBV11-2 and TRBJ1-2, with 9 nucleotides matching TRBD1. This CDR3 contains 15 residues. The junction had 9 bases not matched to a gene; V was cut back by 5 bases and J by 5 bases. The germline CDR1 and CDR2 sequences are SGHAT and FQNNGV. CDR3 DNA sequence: TGTGCCAGCAGCATTCGACAGGGGGTGTTATATGGCTACACCTTC. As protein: CASSIRQGVLYGYTF.

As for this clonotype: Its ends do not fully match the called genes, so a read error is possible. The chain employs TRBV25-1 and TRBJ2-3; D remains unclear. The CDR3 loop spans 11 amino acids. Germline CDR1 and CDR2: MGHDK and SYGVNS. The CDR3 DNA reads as TGTGCCACCAGTGTGGCAGATACGCAGTATTTT. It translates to CATSVADTQYF.

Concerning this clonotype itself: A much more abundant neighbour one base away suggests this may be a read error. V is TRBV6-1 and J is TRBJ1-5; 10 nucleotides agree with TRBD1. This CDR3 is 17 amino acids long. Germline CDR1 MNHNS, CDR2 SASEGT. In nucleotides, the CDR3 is TGTGCCAGCAGTCAGGGACAGGGGTTAGGTGGCAATCAGTCCCAGCATTTT. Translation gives CASSQGQGLGGNQSQHF.

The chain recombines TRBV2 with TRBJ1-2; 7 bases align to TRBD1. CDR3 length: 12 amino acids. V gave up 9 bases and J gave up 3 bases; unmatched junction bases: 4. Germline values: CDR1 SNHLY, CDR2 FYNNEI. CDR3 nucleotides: TGTGCCAGTCGGGACAGCTACTATGGCTACACCTTC. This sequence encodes CASRDSYYGYTF.

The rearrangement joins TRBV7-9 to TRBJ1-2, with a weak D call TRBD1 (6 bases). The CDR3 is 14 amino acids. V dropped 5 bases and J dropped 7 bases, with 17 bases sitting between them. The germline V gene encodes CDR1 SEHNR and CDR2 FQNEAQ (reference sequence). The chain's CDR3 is CASSTRQGLGGYTF. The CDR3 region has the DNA TGTGCCAGCAGCACCAGGCAGGGGTTAGGTGGCTACACCTTC.

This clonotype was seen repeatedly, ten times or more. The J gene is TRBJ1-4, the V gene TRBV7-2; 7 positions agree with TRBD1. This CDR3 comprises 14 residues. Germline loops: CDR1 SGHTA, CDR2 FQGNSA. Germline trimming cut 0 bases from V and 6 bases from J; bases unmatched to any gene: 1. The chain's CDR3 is CASSLAGGDEKLFF. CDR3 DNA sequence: TGTGCCAGCAGCTTAGCAGGGGGCGATGAAAAACTGTTTTTT.

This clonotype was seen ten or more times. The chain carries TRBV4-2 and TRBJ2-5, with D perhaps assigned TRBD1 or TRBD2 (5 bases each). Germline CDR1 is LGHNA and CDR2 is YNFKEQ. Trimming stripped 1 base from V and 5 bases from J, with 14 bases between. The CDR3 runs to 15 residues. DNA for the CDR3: TGTGCCAGCAGCCAAGGAGGGGTGGGCGGGGAGACCCAGTACTTC. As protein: CASSQGGVGGETQYF.

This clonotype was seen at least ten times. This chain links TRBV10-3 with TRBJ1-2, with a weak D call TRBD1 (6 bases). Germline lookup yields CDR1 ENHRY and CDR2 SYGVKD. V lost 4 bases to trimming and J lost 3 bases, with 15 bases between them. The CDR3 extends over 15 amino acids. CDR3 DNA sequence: TGTGCCATCAGTGTTGGGGGCGGTGGGGACTATGGCTACACCTTC. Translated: CAISVGGGGDYGYTF.

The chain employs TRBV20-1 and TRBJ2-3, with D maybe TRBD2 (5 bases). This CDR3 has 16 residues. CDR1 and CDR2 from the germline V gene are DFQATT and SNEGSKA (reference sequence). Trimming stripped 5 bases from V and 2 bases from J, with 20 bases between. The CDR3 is CSASSESRGPTDTQYF. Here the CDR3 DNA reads TGCAGTGCTTCCTCAGAGTCTCGCGGGCCCACAGATACGCAGTATTTT.

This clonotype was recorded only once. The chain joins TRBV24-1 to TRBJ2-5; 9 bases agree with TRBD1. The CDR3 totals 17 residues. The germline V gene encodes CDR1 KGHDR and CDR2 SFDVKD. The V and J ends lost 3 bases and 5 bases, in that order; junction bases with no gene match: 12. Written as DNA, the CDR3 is TGTGCCACCAGTGATAATACAGGGGGCCGGGCGAATGAGACCCAGTACTTC. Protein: CATSDNTGGRANETQYF.

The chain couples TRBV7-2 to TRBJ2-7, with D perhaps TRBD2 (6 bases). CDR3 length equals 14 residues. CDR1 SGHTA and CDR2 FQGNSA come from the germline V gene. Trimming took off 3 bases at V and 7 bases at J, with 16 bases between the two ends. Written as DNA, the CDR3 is TGTGCCAGCAGCTTCAGGGAGTCGCGGGGAGAGCAGTACTTC. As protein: CASSFRESRGEQYF. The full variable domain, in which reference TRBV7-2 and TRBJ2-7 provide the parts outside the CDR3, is GAGVSQSPSNKVTEKGKDVELRCDPISGHTALYWYRQSLGQGLEFLIYFQGNSAPDKSGLPSDRFSAERTGGSVSTLTIQRTQQEDSAVYLCASSFRESRGEQYFGPGTRLTVT.

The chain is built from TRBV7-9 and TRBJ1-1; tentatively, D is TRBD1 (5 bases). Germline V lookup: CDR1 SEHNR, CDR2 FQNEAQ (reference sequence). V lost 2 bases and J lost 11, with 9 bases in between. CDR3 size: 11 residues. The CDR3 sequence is CASSLKGEAFF. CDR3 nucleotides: TGTGCCAGCAGCTTAAAAGGGGAGGCTTTCTTT.

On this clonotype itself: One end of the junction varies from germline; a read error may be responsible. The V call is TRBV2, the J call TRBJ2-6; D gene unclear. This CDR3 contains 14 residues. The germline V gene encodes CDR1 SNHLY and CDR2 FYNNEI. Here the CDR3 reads CAGSELGGANVLTF. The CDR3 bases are TGTGCCGGCAGTGAGTTGGGGGGGGCCAACGTCCTGACTTTC.

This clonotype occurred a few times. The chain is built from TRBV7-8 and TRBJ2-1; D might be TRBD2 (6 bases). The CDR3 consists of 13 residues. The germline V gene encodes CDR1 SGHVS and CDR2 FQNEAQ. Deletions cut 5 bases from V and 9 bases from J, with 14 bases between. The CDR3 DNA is TGTGCCAGCAGCCCTCCCCGGGGGACTGAGCAGTTCTTC. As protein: CASSPPRGTEQFF.